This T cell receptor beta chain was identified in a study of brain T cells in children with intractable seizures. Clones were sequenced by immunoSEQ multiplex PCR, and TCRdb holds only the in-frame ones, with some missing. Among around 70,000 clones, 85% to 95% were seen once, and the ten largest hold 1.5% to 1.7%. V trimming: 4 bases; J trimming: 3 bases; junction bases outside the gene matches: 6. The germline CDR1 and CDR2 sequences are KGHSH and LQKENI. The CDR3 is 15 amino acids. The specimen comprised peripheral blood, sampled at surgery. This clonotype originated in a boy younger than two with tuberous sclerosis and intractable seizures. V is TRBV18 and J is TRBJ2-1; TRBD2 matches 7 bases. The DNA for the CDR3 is TGTGCCAGCTCACTTCTAGCGGTGGGCTACAATGAGCAGTTCTTC. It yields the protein CASSLLAVGYNEQFF.